This T cell receptor beta chain was captured by sequencing in a study of control samples from healthy donors and cancer patients. Clones were sequenced by immunoSEQ multiplex PCR, and TCRdb holds only the in-frame ones, with some missing. The sample holds more than 60,000 clones, about nine tenths seen once. Looked up from germline, CDR1 is MGHRA and CDR2 is YSYEKL. The CDR3 has 15 amino acids. With 1 base removed from V and 0 bases from J, the gap between germline ends came to 7 bases. The genes are TRBV4-1 and TRBJ1-3; D is perhaps TRBD1 (5 bases). Input material: PBMCs. This TCR was sampled from a woman aged 50 to 60 with colorectal cancer. This CDR3 reads CASSQGQISGNTIYF. The CDR3 DNA follows: TGCGCCAGCAGCCAAGGACAGATCTCTGGAAACACCATATATTTT.